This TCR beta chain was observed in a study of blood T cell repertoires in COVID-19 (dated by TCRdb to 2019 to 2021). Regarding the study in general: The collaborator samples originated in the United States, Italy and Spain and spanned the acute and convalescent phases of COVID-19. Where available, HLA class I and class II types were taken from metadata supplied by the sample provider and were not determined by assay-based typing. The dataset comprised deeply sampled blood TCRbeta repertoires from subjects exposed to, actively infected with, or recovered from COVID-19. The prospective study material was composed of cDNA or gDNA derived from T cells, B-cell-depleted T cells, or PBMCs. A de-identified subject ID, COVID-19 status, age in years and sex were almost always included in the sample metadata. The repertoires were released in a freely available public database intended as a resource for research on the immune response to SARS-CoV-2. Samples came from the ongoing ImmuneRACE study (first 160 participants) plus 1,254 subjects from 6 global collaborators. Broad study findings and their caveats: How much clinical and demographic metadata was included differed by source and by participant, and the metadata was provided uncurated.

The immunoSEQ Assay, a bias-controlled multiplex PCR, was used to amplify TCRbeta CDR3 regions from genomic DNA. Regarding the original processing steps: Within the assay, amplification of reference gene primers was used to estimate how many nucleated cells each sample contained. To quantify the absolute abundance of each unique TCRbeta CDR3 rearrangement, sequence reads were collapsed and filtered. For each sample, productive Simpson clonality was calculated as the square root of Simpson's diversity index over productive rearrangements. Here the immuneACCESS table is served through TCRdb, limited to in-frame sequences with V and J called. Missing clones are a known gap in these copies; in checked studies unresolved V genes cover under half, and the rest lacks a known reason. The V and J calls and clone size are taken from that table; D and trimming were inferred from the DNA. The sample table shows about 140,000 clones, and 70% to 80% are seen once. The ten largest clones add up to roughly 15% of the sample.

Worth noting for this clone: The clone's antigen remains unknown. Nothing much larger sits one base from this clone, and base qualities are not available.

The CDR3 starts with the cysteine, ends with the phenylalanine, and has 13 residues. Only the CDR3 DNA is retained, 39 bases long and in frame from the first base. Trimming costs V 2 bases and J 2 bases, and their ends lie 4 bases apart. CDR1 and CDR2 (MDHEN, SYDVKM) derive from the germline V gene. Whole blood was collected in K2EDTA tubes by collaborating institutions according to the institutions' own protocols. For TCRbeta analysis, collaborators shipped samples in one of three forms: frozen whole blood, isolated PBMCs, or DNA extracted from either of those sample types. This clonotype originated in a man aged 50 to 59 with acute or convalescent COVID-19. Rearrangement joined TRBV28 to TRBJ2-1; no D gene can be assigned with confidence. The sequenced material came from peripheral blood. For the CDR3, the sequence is CASSLDTYNEQFF. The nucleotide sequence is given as TGTGCCAGCAGTTTAGACACCTACAATGAGCAGTTCTTC.